The 4 T cell receptor beta chains in this list originate from one sample, sequenced in a study of cytomegalovirus exposure and HLA in healthy donors. Primers: 60 Vbeta forward and 13 Jbeta reverse. Here immunoSEQ multiplex PCR was the method, and the copy in TCRdb shows in-frame clones only, minus some. The sample contains around 170,000 clones, about 82% of which appear only once. Sequenced material: PBMCs. All receptors derive from a woman aged 30 to 39 in good health and CMV-seronegative.

The chain employs TRBV5-1 and TRBJ2-5; TRBD2 agrees at 11 bases. Trimming removed 0 bases from V and 6 bases from J; junction bases left unmatched: 7. Germline V CDR1 and CDR2: SGHRS, YFSETQ. The CDR3 sequence is 16 residues long. The CDR3 loop reads CASSLAASGGTQTQYF. CDR3 coding DNA: TGCGCCAGCAGCTTGGCGGCTAGCGGGGGGACACAGACCCAGTACTTC.

The chain carries TRBV29-1 and TRBJ2-7, with 8 bases identical to TRBD1. The V gene end was trimmed by 5 bases and the J gene end by 1 base; junction bases not matched to a gene: 4. CDR1 and CDR2 from the germline V gene are SQVTM and ANQGSEA. The CDR3 length is 13 residues. The CDR3 reads CSVIGTGSYEQYF. CDR3 DNA sequence: TGCAGCGTTATAGGGACAGGATCCTACGAGCAGTACTTC.

Regarding this clone: At one end the junction does not follow the germline gene, possibly because of a read error. The genes are TRBV7-2 and TRBJ2-7; TRBD1 aligns across 10 bases. Germline V CDR1 and CDR2: SGHTA, FQGNSA. The CDR3 has 16 residues. The CDR3 region is CASSLAGTGVKYEQYF. Here the CDR3 DNA reads TGTGCCAGCAGCCTAGCCGGGACAGGGGTGAAATACGAGCAGTACTTC. Filled out from reference TRBV7-2 and TRBJ2-7, the complete variable domain reads GAGVSQSPSNKVTEKGKDVELRCDPISGHTALYWYRQSLGQGLEFLIYFQGNSAPDKSGLPSDRFSAERTGGSVSTLTIQRTQQEDSAVYLCASSLAGTGVKYEQYFGPGTRLTVT.

This chain uses TRBV10-1 with TRBJ2-7; 8 bases match TRBD1. This CDR3 comprises 14 residues. Germline V gene data show CDR1 as WNHNN and CDR2 as SYGVQD (reference sequence). Germline trimming cut 3 bases from V and 5 bases from J; bases unmatched to any gene: 6. CDR3 nucleotides: TGCGCCAGCAGTGAATCCGGGACAGGAGACGAGCAGTACTTC. Translation: CASSESGTGDEQYF.